The entry below gives a single T cell receptor (beta chain) sequence along with its context. Its antigen is unknown. Samples had at least 6.5 million PBMCs isolated from them. This record comes from a study of blood T cells in healthy people across ages. Then a second PCR, running roughly 7 to 11 cycles, was carried out with a sample-barcoded 5' primer and a J-beta primer mix. TCRdb passed the 5' RACE reads through MiXCR, listing each CDR3 protein once. In the table there are fewer than 1,000,000 distinct CDR3 sequences, approximately 44% of which are singletons. Study findings and constraints: In older individuals, TCR beta diversity per million T cells was lower, falling roughly linearly with age. Expanded clonotype changes were possibly confounded by unknown donor CMV status.

This CDR3 has 16 residues. Trimming took 0 bases from V and 4 from J; bases not matched to a gene: 5. From germline, CDR1 is MNHEY and CDR2 SMNVEV (reference sequence). The sequenced sample was blood. The J gene is TRBJ2-1, the V gene TRBV27; TRBD1 matches at 8 bases. The TCR sequence derives from a man aged 55 to 70 in good health. The DNA for the CDR3 is TGTGCCAGCAGTTTATCCCCGGGACAGGCATACAATGAGCAGTTCTTC. Protein sequence: CASSLSPGQAYNEQFF.